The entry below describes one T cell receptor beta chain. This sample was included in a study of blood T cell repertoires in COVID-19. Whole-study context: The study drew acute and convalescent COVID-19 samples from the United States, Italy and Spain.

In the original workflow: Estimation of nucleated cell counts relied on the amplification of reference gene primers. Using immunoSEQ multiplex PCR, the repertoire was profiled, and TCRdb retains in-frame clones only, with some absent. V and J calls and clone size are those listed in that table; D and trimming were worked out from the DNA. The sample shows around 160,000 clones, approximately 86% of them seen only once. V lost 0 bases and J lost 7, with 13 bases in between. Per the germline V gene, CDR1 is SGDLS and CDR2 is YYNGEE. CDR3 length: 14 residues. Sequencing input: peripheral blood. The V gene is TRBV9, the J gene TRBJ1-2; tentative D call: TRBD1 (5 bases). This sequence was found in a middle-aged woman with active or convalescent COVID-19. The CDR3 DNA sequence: TGTGCCAGCAGCGTAGGTCGGGGGGGTAGTGGCTACACCTTC. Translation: CASSVGRGGSGYTF.